This is a list of T cell receptor beta chains from one sample in a study of cytomegalovirus exposure and HLA in healthy donors. The protocol was immunoSEQ multiplex PCR, while the TCRdb copy is restricted to in-frame clones and leaves out a portion. The sample includes about 50,000 clones, roughly 76% seen only once; the top ten take 2.5% to 3%. Sequencing used PBMCs. The receptors originated from a middle-aged woman in good health and CMV-seropositive. CDR3s include the opening cysteine and the closing phenylalanine or tryptophan. Each record gives: CDR3 length, J gene, D gene, V gene, clone size, CDR3 DNA, CDR3 protein. A D gene is named only where the DNA matches it firmly. Rows may omit the clone size; those that give it use once, few, many or a size class.

CDR3 length: 18; J gene: TRBJ2-1; D gene: TRBD2; V gene: TRBV4-1; clone size: few; CDR3 DNA: TGCGCCAGCAGCCAAGATTGGGGGGGGTGGAGCTCCTACAATGAGCAGTTCTTC; CDR3 protein: CASSQDWGGWSSYNEQFF
CDR3 length: 15; J gene: TRBJ1-1; D gene: TRBD1; V gene: TRBV28; clone size: .; CDR3 DNA: TGTGCCAGCAGGGACAGGTTAACCGAGAACACTGAAGCTTTCTTT; CDR3 protein: CASRDRLTENTEAFF
CDR3 length: 13; J gene: TRBJ1-4; D gene: .; V gene: TRBV29-1; clone size: .; CDR3 DNA: TGCAGCGTGCGGCGGGAAGGTAATGAAAAACTGTTTTTT; CDR3 protein: CSVRREGNEKLFF
CDR3 length: 16; J gene: TRBJ2-1; D gene: TRBD1; V gene: TRBV4-1; clone size: .; CDR3 DNA: TGCGCCAGCAGCCAAGTTCCCGGACAGGGTATCCATGAGCAGTTCTTC; CDR3 protein: CASSQVPGQGIHEQFF
CDR3 length: 16; J gene: TRBJ2-4; D gene: .; V gene: TRBV28; clone size: few; CDR3 DNA: TGTGCCAGCAGTATTATCCCAGGGATGAGGAAAAACATTCAGTACTTC; CDR3 protein: CASSIIPGMRKNIQYF
CDR3 length: 15; J gene: TRBJ2-5; D gene: TRBD2; V gene: TRBV18; clone size: .; CDR3 DNA: TGTGCCAGCTCACAATTAGCGGGGGTACAAGAGACCCAGTACTTC; CDR3 protein: CASSQLAGVQETQYF
CDR3 length: 13; J gene: TRBJ1-1; D gene: TRBD1; V gene: TRBV6-5; clone size: .; CDR3 DNA: TGTGCCAGCAGTATAGGGGGCGGAACTGAAGCTTTCTTT; CDR3 protein: CASSIGGGTEAFF
CDR3 length: 16; J gene: TRBJ2-3; D gene: TRBD2; V gene: TRBV7-2; clone size: .; CDR3 DNA: TGTGCCGGAGACATGGGACTAGCTAGACCCACAGATACGCAGTATTTT; CDR3 protein: CAGDMGLARPTDTQYF
CDR3 length: 16; J gene: TRBJ1-1; D gene: .; V gene: TRBV2; clone size: .; CDR3 DNA: TGTGCCAGCAGTGACCCAGGCCTGTTGATGAACACTGAAGCTTTCTTT; CDR3 protein: CASSDPGLLMNTEAFF
CDR3 length: 13; J gene: TRBJ2-5; D gene: .; V gene: TRBV30; clone size: .; CDR3 DNA: TGTGCCTGGCAGGGGGGTAGTACAGAGACCCAGTACTTC; CDR3 protein: CAWQGGSTETQYF
CDR3 length: 16; J gene: TRBJ2-1; D gene: TRBD2; V gene: TRBV7-6; clone size: .; CDR3 DNA: TGTGCCAGCAGCTTAGAAACTAGCGGGTCCTACAATGAGCAGTTCTTC; CDR3 protein: CASSLETSGSYNEQFF
CDR3 length: 14; J gene: TRBJ2-1; D gene: .; V gene: TRBV12-5; clone size: .; CDR3 DNA: TGTGCTAGTGGTCCGGGAACGACCTACAATGAGCAGTTCTTC; CDR3 protein: CASGPGTTYNEQFF
CDR3 length: 14; J gene: TRBJ1-3; D gene: TRBD1; V gene: TRBV30; clone size: .; CDR3 DNA: TGTGCCTGCAGTCGGACAGGGACTGGAAACACCATATATTTT; CDR3 protein: CACSRTGTGNTIYF
CDR3 length: 13; J gene: TRBJ1-1; D gene: TRBD1; V gene: TRBV7-2; clone size: few; CDR3 DNA: TGTGCCAGCAGCTTATACAGGGGTGATGAAGCTTTCTTT; CDR3 protein: CASSLYRGDEAFF
CDR3 length: 15; J gene: TRBJ2-1; D gene: TRBD1; V gene: TRBV11-1; clone size: .; CDR3 DNA: TGTGCCAGCAGCGAACCTGGACAGGGCAAGGTTGAGCAGTTCTTC; CDR3 protein: CASSEPGQGKVEQFF
CDR3 length: 14; J gene: TRBJ2-3; D gene: TRBD2; V gene: TRBV7-2; clone size: .; CDR3 DNA: TGTGCCAGCAGCCCCGGGGGGAGCACAGATACGCAGTATTTT; CDR3 protein: CASSPGGSTDTQYF
CDR3 length: 14; J gene: TRBJ1-5; D gene: .; V gene: TRBV27; clone size: .; CDR3 DNA: TGTGCCAGCAGTCTCTCGACAGGTTTTCAGCCCCAGCATTTT; CDR3 protein: CASSLSTGFQPQHF
CDR3 length: 14; J gene: TRBJ2-1; D gene: .; V gene: TRBV6-4; clone size: few; CDR3 DNA: TGTGCCAGCAGTGATAACAGGGTGTCCAATGAGCAGTTCTTC; CDR3 protein: CASSDNRVSNEQFF
CDR3 length: 12; J gene: TRBJ2-7; D gene: .; V gene: TRBV4-2; clone size: .; CDR3 DNA: TGTGCCACTGGCCCAAACTCCTACGAGCAGTACTTC; CDR3 protein: CATGPNSYEQYF
CDR3 length: 16; J gene: TRBJ2-2; D gene: .; V gene: TRBV7-2; clone size: .; CDR3 DNA: TGTGCCAGCAGCTTAGTCCAAGCGGGGAACACCGGGGAGCTGTTTTTT; CDR3 protein: CASSLVQAGNTGELFF
CDR3 length: 13; J gene: TRBJ2-5; D gene: TRBD1; V gene: TRBV29-1; clone size: few; CDR3 DNA: TGCAGCGGACAGGGGATCCTTTACGAGACCCAGTACTTC; CDR3 protein: CSGQGILYETQYF
CDR3 length: 19; J gene: TRBJ1-1; D gene: .; V gene: TRBV7-8; clone size: .; CDR3 DNA: TGTGCCAGCAGCTTAGAAGGTCCTGGGGCGCAACTTTTGGGCACTGAAGCTTTCTTT; CDR3 protein: CASSLEGPGAQLLGTEAFF
CDR3 length: 13; J gene: TRBJ2-3; D gene: .; V gene: TRBV19; clone size: .; CDR3 DNA: TGTGCCAGTAGTGGCGGGGAGCGGGATACGCAGTATTTT; CDR3 protein: CASSGGERDTQYF
CDR3 length: 15; J gene: TRBJ2-5; D gene: TRBD2; V gene: TRBV6-6; clone size: few; CDR3 DNA: TGTGCCAGCAGTTACTCGGGAGCGGGATGGGAGACCCAGTACTTC; CDR3 protein: CASSYSGAGWETQYF
CDR3 length: 14; J gene: TRBJ1-6; D gene: .; V gene: TRBV5-1; clone size: .; CDR3 DNA: TGCGCCAGCAGCTTGACGGGGGTCATTTCACCCCTCCACTTT; CDR3 protein: CASSLTGVISPLHF
CDR3 length: 14; J gene: TRBJ1-3; D gene: .; V gene: TRBV7-9; clone size: .; CDR3 DNA: TGTGCCAGCAGCTTAGGCGGGTTTGGAAACACCATATATTTT; CDR3 protein: CASSLGGFGNTIYF
CDR3 length: 16; J gene: TRBJ2-6; D gene: .; V gene: TRBV6-1; clone size: .; CDR3 DNA: TGTGCCAGCAGTGAAGCTGGCAGGACTGGGGCCAACGTCCTGACTTTC; CDR3 protein: CASSEAGRTGANVLTF
CDR3 length: 13; J gene: TRBJ1-1; D gene: .; V gene: TRBV9; clone size: few; CDR3 DNA: TGTGCCAGCAGCGTAGCTGGGGCCACTGAAGCTTTCTTT; CDR3 protein: CASSVAGATEAFF
CDR3 length: 13; J gene: TRBJ1-3; D gene: .; V gene: TRBV6-1; clone size: .; CDR3 DNA: TGTGCCAGCAGTGAACTGGGCGGAAACACCATATATTTT; CDR3 protein: CASSELGGNTIYF
CDR3 length: 14; J gene: TRBJ1-2; D gene: TRBD1; V gene: TRBV9; clone size: .; CDR3 DNA: TGTGCCAGCAGCACCCCCGGGACAGGGAATGGCTACACCTTC; CDR3 protein: CASSTPGTGNGYTF
CDR3 length: 16; J gene: TRBJ1-6; D gene: .; V gene: TRBV28; clone size: few; CDR3 DNA: TGTGCCAGCAGCCCCTTTCGCCAGCTTCTAGGTTCACCCCTCCACTTT; CDR3 protein: CASSPFRQLLGSPLHF
CDR3 length: 14; J gene: TRBJ2-3; D gene: TRBD2; V gene: TRBV5-1; clone size: .; CDR3 DNA: TGCGCCAGCAGTCCGGGACTAGCCACAGATACGCAGTATTTT; CDR3 protein: CASSPGLATDTQYF
CDR3 length: 13; J gene: TRBJ2-7; D gene: .; V gene: TRBV5-1; clone size: .; CDR3 DNA: TGCGCCAGCAGCAGGATCTCTGCCGGGGAGCAGTACTTC; CDR3 protein: CASSRISAGEQYF
CDR3 length: 14; J gene: TRBJ1-1; D gene: .; V gene: TRBV5-1; clone size: .; CDR3 DNA: TGCGCCAGCAGCTTGGCCGGGGGAAACACTGAAGCTTTCTTT; CDR3 protein: CASSLAGGNTEAFF
CDR3 length: 15; J gene: TRBJ2-3; D gene: TRBD1; V gene: TRBV4-1; clone size: .; CDR3 DNA: TGCGCCAGCAGCCAAGAGGGACAGGGAACAGATACGCAGTATTTT; CDR3 protein: CASSQEGQGTDTQYF
CDR3 length: 15; J gene: TRBJ2-7; D gene: .; V gene: TRBV6-1; clone size: .; CDR3 DNA: TGTGCCAGCAGTGAACAGGTGGCAGGGACCTACGAGCAGTACTTC; CDR3 protein: CASSEQVAGTYEQYF
CDR3 length: 12; J gene: TRBJ2-2; D gene: .; V gene: TRBV27; clone size: .; CDR3 DNA: TGTGCCAGCAGTTTAGAGCACGGGGAGCTGTTTTTT; CDR3 protein: CASSLEHGELFF
CDR3 length: 14; J gene: TRBJ2-1; D gene: TRBD1; V gene: TRBV9; clone size: .; CDR3 DNA: TGTGCCAGCAACTACAGGGGCGGCTTGGATGAGCAGTTCTTC; CDR3 protein: CASNYRGGLDEQFF
CDR3 length: 13; J gene: TRBJ2-5; D gene: TRBD1; V gene: TRBV2; clone size: .; CDR3 DNA: TGTGCCAGCAGTGCGGGGACAGCGGAGACCCAGTACTTC; CDR3 protein: CASSAGTAETQYF
CDR3 length: 14; J gene: TRBJ1-2; D gene: TRBD1; V gene: TRBV7-2; clone size: .; CDR3 DNA: TGTGCCAGCAGCCTTACAGGGGCGGAATATGGCTACACCTTC; CDR3 protein: CASSLTGAEYGYTF
CDR3 length: 12; J gene: TRBJ2-5; D gene: .; V gene: TRBV5-6; clone size: .; CDR3 DNA: TGTGCCAGCAGCTTGACCGCGGGGACCCAGTACTTC; CDR3 protein: CASSLTAGTQYF
CDR3 length: 11; J gene: TRBJ1-3; D gene: .; V gene: TRBV29-1; clone size: once; CDR3 DNA: TGCAGCGTTCAGGCGGGAAACACCATATATTTT; CDR3 protein: CSVQAGNTIYF
CDR3 length: 15; J gene: TRBJ2-5; D gene: TRBD1; V gene: TRBV5-1; clone size: .; CDR3 DNA: TGCGCCAGCCGAGTCTCGGGACAGGGCTTAGAGACCCAGTACTTC; CDR3 protein: CASRVSGQGLETQYF
CDR3 length: 13; J gene: TRBJ1-5; D gene: .; V gene: TRBV6-1; clone size: once; CDR3 DNA: TGTGCCAGCAGTGCTACAGGTTCCCAGCCCCAGCATTTT; CDR3 protein: CASSATGSQPQHF
CDR3 length: 17; J gene: TRBJ1-6; D gene: .; V gene: TRBV28; clone size: .; CDR3 DNA: TGTGCCAGCAGAACGAGGGGGACAACAACCCCTAATTCACCCCTCCACTTT; CDR3 protein: CASRTRGTTTPNSPLHF
CDR3 length: 12; J gene: TRBJ2-1; D gene: .; V gene: TRBV6-5; clone size: few; CDR3 DNA: TGTGCCAGCAGTTATGGTCCAGATGAGCAGTTCTTC; CDR3 protein: CASSYGPDEQFF
CDR3 length: 13; J gene: TRBJ2-7; D gene: .; V gene: TRBV7-2; clone size: once; CDR3 DNA: TGTGCCAGCAGCCCCCCGGCGGGGTACGAGCAGTACTTC; CDR3 protein: CASSPPAGYEQYF
CDR3 length: 13; J gene: TRBJ1-2; D gene: .; V gene: TRBV9; clone size: .; CDR3 DNA: TGTGCCAGCAGTGGCGGGAGCAACTATGGCTACACCTTC; CDR3 protein: CASSGGSNYGYTF
CDR3 length: 15; J gene: TRBJ1-3; D gene: TRBD1; V gene: TRBV7-2; clone size: .; CDR3 DNA: TGTGCCAGCAGCCTGTACAGGGGGCTAGGAAACACCATATATTTT; CDR3 protein: CASSLYRGLGNTIYF
CDR3 length: 14; J gene: TRBJ2-6; D gene: .; V gene: TRBV10-2; clone size: .; CDR3 DNA: TGCGCCAGGGCCGACAGCGCCGGGGCCAACGTCCTGACTTTC; CDR3 protein: CARADSAGANVLTF
CDR3 length: 15; J gene: TRBJ2-7; D gene: .; V gene: TRBV19; clone size: once; CDR3 DNA: TGTGCCAGTAGCCCAGGGGCTAGCGGCTTCTACGAGCAGTACTTC; CDR3 protein: CASSPGASGFYEQYF
CDR3 length: 16; J gene: TRBJ1-2; D gene: .; V gene: TRBV7-2; clone size: .; CDR3 DNA: TGTGCCAGCAGCTTAGGCCGGGAGTATCGCCTATATGGCTACACCTTC; CDR3 protein: CASSLGREYRLYGYTF
CDR3 length: 14; J gene: TRBJ2-1; D gene: .; V gene: TRBV9; clone size: few; CDR3 DNA: TGTGCCAGCAGCCCACAGGGTAAAGGCAATGAGCAGTTCTTC; CDR3 protein: CASSPQGKGNEQFF
CDR3 length: 14; J gene: TRBJ2-5; D gene: .; V gene: TRBV9; clone size: few; CDR3 DNA: TGTGCCAGCAGCGCTGACGAAGGGAGGGAGACCCAGTACTTC; CDR3 protein: CASSADEGRETQYF
CDR3 length: 14; J gene: TRBJ2-7; D gene: .; V gene: TRBV6-6; clone size: once; CDR3 DNA: TGTGCCAGCTCAGGGATGGGCATGCTTGGGGAGCAGTACTTC; CDR3 protein: CASSGMGMLGEQYF
CDR3 length: 14; J gene: TRBJ1-1; D gene: TRBD1; V gene: TRBV9; clone size: once; CDR3 DNA: TGTGCCAGCAGCGTCAAGGGGGCTAACACTGAAGCTTTCTTT; CDR3 protein: CASSVKGANTEAFF
CDR3 length: 15; J gene: TRBJ1-1; D gene: TRBD1; V gene: TRBV30; clone size: .; CDR3 DNA: TGTGCCTCGGGGGCAGGGGGCCCCTTGAACACTGAAGCTTTCTTT; CDR3 protein: CASGAGGPLNTEAFF
CDR3 length: 15; J gene: TRBJ2-3; D gene: .; V gene: TRBV14; clone size: .; CDR3 DNA: TGTGCCAGCAGCCCGACGAGGGGGAAAACCGATACGCAGTATTTT; CDR3 protein: CASSPTRGKTDTQYF
CDR3 length: 12; J gene: TRBJ2-3; D gene: .; V gene: TRBV7-3; clone size: .; CDR3 DNA: TGTGCCAGCAGCTCCCCTTCAGATACGCAGTATTTT; CDR3 protein: CASSSPSDTQYF